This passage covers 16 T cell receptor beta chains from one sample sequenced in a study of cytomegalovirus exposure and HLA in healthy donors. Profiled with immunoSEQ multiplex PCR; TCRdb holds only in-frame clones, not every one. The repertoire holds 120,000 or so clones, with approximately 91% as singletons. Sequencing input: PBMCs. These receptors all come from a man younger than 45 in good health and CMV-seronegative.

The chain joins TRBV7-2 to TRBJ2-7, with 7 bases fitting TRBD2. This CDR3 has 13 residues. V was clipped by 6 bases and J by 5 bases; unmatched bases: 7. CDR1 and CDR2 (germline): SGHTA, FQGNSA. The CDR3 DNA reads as TGTGCCAGCAGTCTCAGCCGGGAGGACGAGCAGTACTTC. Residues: CASSLSREDEQYF.

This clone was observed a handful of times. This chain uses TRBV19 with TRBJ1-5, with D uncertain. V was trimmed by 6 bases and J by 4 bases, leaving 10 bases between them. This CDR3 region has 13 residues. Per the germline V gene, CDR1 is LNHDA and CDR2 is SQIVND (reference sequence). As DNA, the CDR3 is TGTGCCAGTAGCATTACAGCAAATCAGCCCCAGCATTTT. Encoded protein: CASSITANQPQHF.

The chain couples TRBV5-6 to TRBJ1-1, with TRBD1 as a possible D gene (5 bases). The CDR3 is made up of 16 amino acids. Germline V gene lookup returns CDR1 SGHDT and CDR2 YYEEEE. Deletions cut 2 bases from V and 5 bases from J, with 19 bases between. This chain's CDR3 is CASSFSPRAGRTEAFF. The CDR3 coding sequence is TGTGCCAGCAGCTTCTCTCCGAGGGCAGGGAGGACTGAAGCTTTCTTT.

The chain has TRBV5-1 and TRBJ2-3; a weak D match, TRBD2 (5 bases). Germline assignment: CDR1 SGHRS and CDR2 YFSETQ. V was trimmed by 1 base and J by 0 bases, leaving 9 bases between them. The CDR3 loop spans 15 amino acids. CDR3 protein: CASSLWESSTDTQYF. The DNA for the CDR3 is TGCGCCAGCAGCTTGTGGGAGAGTAGCACAGATACGCAGTATTTT.

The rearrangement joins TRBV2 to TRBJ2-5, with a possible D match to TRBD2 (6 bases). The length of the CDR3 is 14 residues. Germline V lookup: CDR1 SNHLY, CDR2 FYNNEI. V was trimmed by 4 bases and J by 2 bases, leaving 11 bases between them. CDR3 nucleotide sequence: TGTGCCAGCAGTGCGCAAGGAGGGCAAGAGACCCAGTACTTC. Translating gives CASSAQGGQETQYF. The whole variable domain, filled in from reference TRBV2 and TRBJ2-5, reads EPEVTQTPSHQVTQMGQEVILRCVPISNHLYFYWYRQILGQKVEFLVSFYNNEISEKSEIFDDQFSVERPDGSNFTLKIRSTKLEDSAMYFCASSAQGGQETQYFGPGTRLLVL.

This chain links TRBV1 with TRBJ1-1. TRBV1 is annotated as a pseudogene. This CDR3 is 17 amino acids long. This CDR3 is CTSSQVKKTFANTEAFF. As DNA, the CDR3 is TGCACCAGCAGCCAAGTCAAAAAAACTTTCGCCAACACTGAAGCTTTCTTT.

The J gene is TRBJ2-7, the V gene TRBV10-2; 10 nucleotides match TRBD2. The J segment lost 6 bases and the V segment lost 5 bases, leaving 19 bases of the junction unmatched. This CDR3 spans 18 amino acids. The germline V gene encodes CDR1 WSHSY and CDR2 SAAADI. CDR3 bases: TGCGCCAGCAGTTTCCCTTGGGCTAGCGGGAGCGTAAGCCGCGAGCAGTACTTC. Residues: CASSFPWASGSVSREQYF.

The DNA for the CDR3 is TGTGCCAGCAGTGACTCCCTAACGGGGTCTTTCAATGAGCAGTTCTTC. The encoded protein is CASSDSLTGSFNEQFF. V and J are TRBV6-4 and TRBJ2-1; the D gene is possibly TRBD2 (5 bases). Germline CDR1 MRHNA, CDR2 SNTAGT. V lost 0 bases, J lost 6 bases, and 15 bases lay in between. The CDR3 covers 16 residues.

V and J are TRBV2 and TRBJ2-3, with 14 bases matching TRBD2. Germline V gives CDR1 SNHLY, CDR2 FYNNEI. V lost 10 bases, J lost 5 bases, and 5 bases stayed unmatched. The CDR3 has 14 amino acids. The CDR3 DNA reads TGTGCCAAAAGGGGACTAGCGGGAGTAGATACGCAGTATTTT. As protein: CAKRGLAGVDTQYF.

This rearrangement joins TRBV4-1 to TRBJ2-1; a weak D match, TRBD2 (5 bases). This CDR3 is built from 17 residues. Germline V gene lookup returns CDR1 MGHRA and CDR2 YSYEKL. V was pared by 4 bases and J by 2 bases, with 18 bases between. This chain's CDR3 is CASSRAGGLQTYNEQFF. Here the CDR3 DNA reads TGCGCCAGCAGCCGAGCCGGCGGGCTCCAAACCTACAATGAGCAGTTCTTC.

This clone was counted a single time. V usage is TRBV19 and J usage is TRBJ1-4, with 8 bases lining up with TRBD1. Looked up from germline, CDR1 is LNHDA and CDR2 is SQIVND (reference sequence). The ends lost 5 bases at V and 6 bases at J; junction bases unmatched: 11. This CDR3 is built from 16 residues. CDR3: CASSLIWTGIDEKLFF. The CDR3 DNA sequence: TGTGCCAGTAGTCTCATATGGACAGGGATTGATGAAAAACTGTTTTTT.

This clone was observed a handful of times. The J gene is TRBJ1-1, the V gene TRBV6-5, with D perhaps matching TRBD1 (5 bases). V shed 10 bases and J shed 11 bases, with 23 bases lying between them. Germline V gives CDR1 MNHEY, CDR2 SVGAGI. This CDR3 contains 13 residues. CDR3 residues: CATGTGGPRGAFF. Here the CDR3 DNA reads TGTGCCACCGGGACGGGAGGCCCTAGAGGGGCTTTCTTT.

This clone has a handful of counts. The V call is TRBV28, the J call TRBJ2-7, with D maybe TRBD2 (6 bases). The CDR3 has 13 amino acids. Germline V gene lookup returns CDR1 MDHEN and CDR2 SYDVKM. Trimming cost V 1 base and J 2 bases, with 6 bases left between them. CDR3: CASSLSSAYEQYF. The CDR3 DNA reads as TGTGCCAGCAGTTTATCTAGCGCCTACGAGCAGTACTTC.

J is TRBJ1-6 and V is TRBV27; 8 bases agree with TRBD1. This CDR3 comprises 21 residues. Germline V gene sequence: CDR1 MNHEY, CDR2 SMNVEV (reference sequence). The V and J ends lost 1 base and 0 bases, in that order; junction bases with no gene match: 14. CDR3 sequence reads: CASSLFGSGQGGGSYNSPLHF. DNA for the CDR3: TGTGCCAGCAGTTTATTTGGGTCAGGACAGGGTGGTGGCTCCTATAATTCACCCCTCCACTTT.

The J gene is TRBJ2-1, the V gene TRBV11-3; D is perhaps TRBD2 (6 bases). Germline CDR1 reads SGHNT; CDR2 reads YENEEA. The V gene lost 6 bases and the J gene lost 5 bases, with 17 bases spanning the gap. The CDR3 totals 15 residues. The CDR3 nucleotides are TGTGCCAGCAGATCGGGCGGAGGGTCCCACAATGAGCAGTTCTTC. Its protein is CASRSGGGSHNEQFF.

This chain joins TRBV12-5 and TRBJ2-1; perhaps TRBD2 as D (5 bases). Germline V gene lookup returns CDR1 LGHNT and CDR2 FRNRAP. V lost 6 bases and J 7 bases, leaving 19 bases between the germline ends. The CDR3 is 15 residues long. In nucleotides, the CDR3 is TGTGCTAGTGGACCAACTAGGGCGTTAAAGAATGAGCAGTTCTTC. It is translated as CASGPTRALKNEQFF. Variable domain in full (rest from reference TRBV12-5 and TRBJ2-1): DARVTQTPRHKVTEMGQEVTMRCQPILGHNTVFWYRQTMMQGLELLAYFRNRAPLDDSGMPKDRFSAEMPDATLATLKIQPSEPRDSAVYFCASGPTRALKNEQFFGPGTRLTVL.